This T cell receptor beta chain emerged from a study of PD-L1 blockade in urothelial cancer (dated by TCRdb to the late 2010s). About the study as a whole: Every patient began therapy around 2014 and was given atezolizumab 1,200 mg intravenously every 3 weeks. Patients had an ECOG performance status of 0 or 1 and had received between 0 and 3 prior chemotherapy regimens. The study was an exploratory multi-omic analysis of somatic, immune and clinical correlates of response to PD-L1 blockade with atezolizumab in urothelial cancer. Blood samples were analyzed at 3 weeks after treatment start (second dose) and at 6 weeks after treatment start. Durable clinical benefit was achieved by nine patients and was not achieved by 20 patients. Pretreatment tumor samples, along with matched peripheral blood serially collected before and after atezolizumab treatment, were subjected to TCR sequencing. Blood samples gave median yields of around 140,000 T cells and more than 80,000 unique TCRs, along with a median clonality of roughly 0.08. About 90% of the 29 patients were identified as males with urothelial cancer of bladder origin, and a prior smoking history was reported by 18 of 29 patients. Pretreatment blood TCR-seq was available for 30 or so patients, at least one posttreatment blood collection was obtained for 25 or so patients, and tumor TCR-seq was available for 25 or so patients. Durable clinical benefit was defined as a progression-free survival longer than 6 months, and TCR features were additionally tested against progression-free survival and overall survival. Whole exome sequencing and RNA sequencing of pretreatment tumors were performed alongside TCR sequencing in the same patients.

In the case of this clone: Its specific antigen is unknown. At one end the junction does not follow the germline gene, possibly because of a read error.

CDR1 and CDR2 (SEHNR, FQNEAQ) derive from the germline V gene (reference sequence). Inclusive of the bounding cysteine and phenylalanine, the CDR3 is 14 residues long. Of the read, only the CDR3 DNA is kept; its 42 bases are in frame from base 1. Beyond this particular receptor, the publication reports: Improved progression-free and overall survival was found to be associated with pretreatment peripheral blood TCR clonality below the median. Patients with durable benefit showed greater expansion of tumor-associated TCR clones in peripheral blood 3 weeks after starting treatment (n of about 20, p = 0.022). Because the sample size was small (n of about 31) and many of the analyses were exploratory, the results are meant to be hypothesis-generating.

To estimate absolute template abundance from read counts, synthetic TCR analog templates were spiked into each PCR. Using the immunoSEQ assay, TCRbeta CDR3 regions were amplified from genomic DNA with bias-controlled V and J gene primers. Rearranged TCRbeta segments were sequenced at approximately 20X coverage. In the authors' own workflow: Clustering was used to correct sequencing errors, and CDR3s were annotated against IMGT to assign V, D and J genes. Out-of-frame and stop-codon sequences were excluded, and only productive TCRbeta rearrangements were used in downstream analyses. Clonality was computed as one minus Shannon entropy normalized by the log of the number of unique productive sequences. Fisher's exact test with Benjamini-Hochberg correction, at a threshold of adjusted p below 0.01, was used to find clones that differed between time points or between blood and tumor. TCRdb limited this immuneACCESS table to in-frame rearrangements with V and J called. A share of clones is missing; checked studies link under half to unresolved V genes, and the rest is unexplained. Clone size and V and J calls were adopted from that table, with D and trimming inferred from the DNA. The sample contains around 35,000 clones, 84% of them found a single time. The ten most abundant clones make up around 16% of the sample.

The time point label, as the study defines it: pretreatment peripheral blood. The cohort comprised 30 or so patients with locally advanced or metastatic urothelial carcinoma treated at Memorial Sloan Kettering on a trial protocol. Peripheral blood mononuclear cells were collected from each patient pretreatment and during treatment, giving between 1 and 8 total time points per patient. The Qiagen DNeasy Blood extraction kit was used to purify genomic DNA from total PBMCs and tumor samples. PBMCs were collected pretreatment and during treatment, and were isolated and stored as previously described. This chain joins TRBV7-9 to TRBJ1-1, with a tentative D gene TRBD1 over 5 matching bases. The source was PBMCs, collected around atezolizumab (anti-PD-L1) treatment. The TCR was taken from a man between 60 and 75 years old with urothelial cancer. The nucleotide sequence is TGTGCCAGCACCTTAGAGGGGTTGGGCACTGAAGCTTTCTTT. This translates into CASTLEGLGTEAFF. Beyond the CDR3, the reference TRBV7-9 and TRBJ1-1 genes provide the residues; the full variable domain reads: DTGVSQNPRHKITKRGQNVTFRCDPISEHNRLYWYRQTLGQGPEFLTYFQNEAQLEKSRLLSDRFSAERPKGSFSTLEIQRTEQGDSAMYLCASTLEGLGTEAFFGQGTRLTVV.